These 10 T cell receptor beta chains were all obtained from the same sample, sequenced in a study of tumor-infiltrating lymphocytes in primary liver carcinoma. From unsorted bulk tissue weighing roughly 19-34 mg, DNA and RNA were co-extracted. With around 490 ng total RNA as template and a constant-region primer, TCR beta cDNA was made. Sequencing libraries for TCR beta derived from three nested multiplex PCR rounds that used slightly modified ARM-PCR. For roughly 10 cycles apiece, the opening two PCR rounds ran with TRBV1-TRBV30 forward primers and a C-beta reverse primer. A single record per CDR3 protein comes from TCRdb applying MiXCR to the multiplex PCR reads. The table includes tens of thousands of distinct CDR3 sequences, 60% to 80% detected once. The sample taken for sequencing was liver tumor tissue from sampling region 4. Noted subset: tumor region T4, right-lateral pole. These receptors were taken from a woman between 55 and 75 years old with primary liver carcinoma and hepatitis B virus infection.

The chain is built from TRBV30 and TRBJ1-5; TRBD1 matches 7 bases. CDR1 GTSNPN and CDR2 SVGIG come from the germline V gene (reference sequence). J was trimmed by 12 bases and V by 0 bases; bases with no gene match: 8. CDR3 size: 13 residues. The CDR3 DNA follows: TGTGCCTGGAGTGTACAGGGGTCTCGGCTCCAGCATTTT. It translates to CAWSVQGSRLQHF.

Note on this clonotype: A clone one base away is much larger, so this may be a read error. The chain combines TRBV28 with TRBJ1-1; 9 nucleotides agree with TRBD1. Germline assignment: CDR1 MDHEN and CDR2 SYDVKM. This CDR3 comprises 17 residues. The CDR3 DNA follows: TGTGCCAGCACCAAGGCACCGGTAGGACAGGGGACCACTGCAGCTTTCTTT. It is translated as CASTKAPVGQGTTAAFF.

The chain uses TRBV6-2 or TRBV6-3 and TRBJ2-3, with a possible D match to TRBD2 (6 bases). The germline V and J ends were trimmed by 6 bases and 0 bases, with 25 bases remaining between them. This CDR3 contains 19 residues. Per germline, CDR1 MNHEY and CDR2 SVGEGT. The DNA for the CDR3 is TGTGCCAGCAGAAATCTTAGCGGTTGGCTTCGGTCTAGCACAGATACGCAGTATTTT. This sequence encodes CASRNLSGWLRSSTDTQYF.

Points on this clonotype: The junction differs from germline at one of its ends, possibly a read error. The rearrangement links TRBV28 to TRBJ1-6; D gene unclear. This CDR3 comprises 13 residues. The V gene's germline CDR1 is MDHEN and CDR2 SYDVKM. In DNA, the CDR3 is TGTGCTAGCAGGATCCAGTATAATTCACGCCTCCACTTT. Protein: CASRIQYNSRLHF.

In nucleotides, the CDR3 is TGCAGCGTTGAACTCAGGGGGGATATTGCGGAGACCCAGTACTTC. Its protein is CSVELRGDIAETQYF. The rearrangement joins TRBV29-1 to TRBJ2-5; perhaps TRBD1 as D (7 bases). CDR3 size: 15 residues. The V and J ends lost 2 bases and 5 bases respectively, with 18 bases between them. Germline V gives CDR1 SQVTM, CDR2 ANQGSEA.

This clonotype was counted a few times. The V and J genes are TRBV20-1 and TRBJ1-1; D is unresolved. In germline, CDR1 is DFQATT, CDR2 SNEGSKA (reference sequence). The CDR3 is 14 amino acids. V was pared by 5 bases and J by 3 bases, with 16 bases between. CDR3: CSALLGHHDTEAFF. As DNA, the CDR3 is TGCAGTGCTCTGCTGGGTCATCATGACACTGAAGCTTTCTTT.

This clonotype was detected ten times or more. This chain connects TRBV6-5 to TRBJ1-2; 12 positions match TRBD1. The junction had 13 bases not matched to a gene; V was cut back by 7 bases and J by 7 bases. Germline CDR1 and CDR2: MNHEY and SVGAGI. The CDR3 spans 16 residues. CDR3 sequence: CASTTPAGQGASGYTF. CDR3 nucleotides: TGTGCCAGCACAACCCCCGCGGGACAGGGGGCGAGTGGCTACACCTTC.

Points on this clonotype: Since a much larger clone is just one base distant, this may be a read error. The CDR3 here is CARSRDRGDTEAFF. Here the CDR3 DNA reads TGTGCCCGCAGCCGGGACAGGGGGGACACTGAAGCTTTCTTT. The chain is built from TRBV7-9 and TRBJ1-1; TRBD1 matches 11 bases. The CDR3 runs to 14 residues. Germline values: CDR1 SEHNR, CDR2 FQNEAQ (reference sequence).

Turning to this clonotype: The junction shows a germline mismatch at one end, possibly a read error. The chain recombines TRBV11-2 with TRBJ2-3; D is unclear. CDR1 and CDR2 from the germline V gene are SGHAT and FQNNGV. CDR3 length: 14 residues. The CDR3 DNA sequence: TGTGCCTGCAGTCCGGCTTTGCCCACAGATACGCAATATTTT. Protein: CACSPALPTDTQYF.

This clonotype appeared many times. This sequence joins TRBV6-1 and TRBJ1-6; D unclear. Germline V gene sequence: CDR1 MNHNS, CDR2 SASEGT. Trimming pared 2 bases from V and 14 bases from J, leaving 7 bases between. The CDR3 extends over 11 amino acids. CDR3 in amino acids: CASSEYFSLHF. In nucleotides, the CDR3 is TGTGCCAGCAGTGAATACTTCTCCCTCCACTTT.